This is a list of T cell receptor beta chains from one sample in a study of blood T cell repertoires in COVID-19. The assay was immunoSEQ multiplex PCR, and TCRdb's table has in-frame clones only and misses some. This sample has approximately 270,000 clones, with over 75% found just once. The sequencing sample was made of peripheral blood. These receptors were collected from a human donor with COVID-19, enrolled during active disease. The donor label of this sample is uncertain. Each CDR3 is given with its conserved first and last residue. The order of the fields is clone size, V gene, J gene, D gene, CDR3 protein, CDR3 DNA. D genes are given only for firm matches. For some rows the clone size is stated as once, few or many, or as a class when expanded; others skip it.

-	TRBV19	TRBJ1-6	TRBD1	CASSDRGNSPLHF	TGTGCCTCCTCAGACAGGGGGAATTCACCCCTCCACTTT
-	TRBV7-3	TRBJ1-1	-	CASSPVPGVGNTEAFF	TGTGCCAGCAGCCCCGTCCCGGGGGTGGGGAACACTGAAGCTTTCTTT
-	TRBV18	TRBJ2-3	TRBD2	CASSPPLAGHTDTQYF	TGTGCCAGCTCACCACCACTAGCGGGACACACAGATACGCAGTATTTT
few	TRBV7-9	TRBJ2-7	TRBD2	CASLISVAGGLYYEQYF	TGTGCCAGCCTGATATCCGTAGCGGGAGGGCTCTACTACGAGCAGTACTTC
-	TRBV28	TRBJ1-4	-	CASRTGLEKLFF	TGTGCCAGCAGGACGGGACTTGAAAAACTGTTTTTT
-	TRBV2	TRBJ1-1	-	CASSAQGRNTEAFF	TGTGCCAGCAGTGCACAGGGTCGGAACACTGAAGCTTTCTTT
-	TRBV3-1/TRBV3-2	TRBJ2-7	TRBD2	CASSQDSTSGVLRGQYF	TGTGCCAGCAGCCAAGATAGTACTAGCGGAGTTCTTCGCGGGCAGTACTTC
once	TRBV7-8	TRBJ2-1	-	CASSFSDRNNEQFF	TGTGCCAGCAGCTTCTCGGACAGAAACAATGAGCAGTTCTTC
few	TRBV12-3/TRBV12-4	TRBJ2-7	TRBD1	CASSQGAVYEQYF	TGTGCCAGCAGCCAGGGGGCGGTCTACGAGCAGTACTTC
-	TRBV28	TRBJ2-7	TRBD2	CASSLTGLAGRSSNEQYF	TGTGCCAGCAGTTTAACGGGGCTAGCGGGTCGATCCTCGAACGAGCAGTACTTC
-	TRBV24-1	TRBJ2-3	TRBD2	CATRRGRGQDTQYF	TGTGCCACCAGACGCGGGAGAGGGCAAGATACGCAGTATTTT
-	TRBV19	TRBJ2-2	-	CASSNQNTGELFF	TGTGCCAGTAGTAATCAGAACACCGGGGAGCTGTTTTTT
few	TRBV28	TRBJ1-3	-	CASSPRGGSSGNTIYF	TGTGCCAGCAGTCCCCGGGGGGGGAGCTCTGGAAACACCATATATTTT
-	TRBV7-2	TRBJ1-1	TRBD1	CASSSTGTVTEAFF	TGTGCCAGCAGCTCAACCGGGACAGTAACTGAAGCTTTCTTT
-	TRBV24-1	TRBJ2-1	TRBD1	CATSDLGTGQGNEQFF	TGTGCCACCAGTGATTTGGGGACAGGGCAGGGCAATGAGCAGTTCTTC
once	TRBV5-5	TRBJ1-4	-	CASSRVATNEKLFF	TGTGCCAGCAGCCGAGTAGCAACTAATGAAAAACTGTTTTTT
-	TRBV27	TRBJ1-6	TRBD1	CASSLNRGSNSPLHF	TGTGCCAGCAGTTTAAACAGGGGAAGTAATTCACCCCTCCACTTT
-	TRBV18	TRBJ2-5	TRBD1	CASSRTGPQETQYF	TGTGCCAGCTCACGGACAGGGCCCCAAGAGACCCAGTACTTC
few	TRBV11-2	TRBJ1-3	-	CASSFSYSGAGNTIYF	TGTGCCAGCAGCTTTTCTTACTCAGGGGCCGGAAACACCATATATTTT
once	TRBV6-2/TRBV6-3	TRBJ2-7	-	CASSYFGDSYEQYF	TGTGCCAGCAGTTACTTCGGGGACTCCTACGAGCAGTACTTC
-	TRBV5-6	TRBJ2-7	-	CASSHTIYEQYF	TGTGCCAGCAGCCACACTATCTACGAGCAGTACTTC
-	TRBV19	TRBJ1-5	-	CASRQGRHIAISPSISNQPQHF	TGTGCCAGTAGGCAGGGCAGACATATAGCAATCAGCCCCAGCATTTCCAATCAGCCCCAGCATTTT
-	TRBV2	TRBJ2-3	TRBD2	CASIRERGTDTQYF	TGTGCCAGCATAAGAGAGCGGGGGACAGATACGCAGTATTTT
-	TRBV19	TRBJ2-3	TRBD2	CASSLGLAGTTDTQYF	TGTGCCAGTAGTCTCGGACTAGCGGGGACCACAGATACGCAGTATTTT
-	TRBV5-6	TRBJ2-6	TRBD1	CASSGDYGQGFLTF	TGTGCCAGCAGCGGAGACTATGGACAGGGGTTTTTGACTTTC
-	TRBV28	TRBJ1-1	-	CASSSPVGEAFF	TGTGCCAGCAGTTCACCGGTCGGGGAAGCTTTCTTT
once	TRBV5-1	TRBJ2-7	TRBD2	CASSLGGGEGYEQYF	TGCGCCAGCAGCCTTGGAGGTGGGGAGGGTTACGAGCAGTACTTC
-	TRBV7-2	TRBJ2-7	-	CASSRGLGAYEQYF	TGTGCCAGCAGCCGCGGATTGGGGGCGTACGAGCAGTACTTC
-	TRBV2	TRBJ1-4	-	CASAAVGIADEKLFF	TGTGCCAGCGCTGCGGTCGGGATAGCGGATGAAAAACTGTTTTTT
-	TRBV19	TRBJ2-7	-	CASSIPGNYEQYF	TGTGCCAGTAGTATCCCAGGCAACTACGAGCAGTACTTC
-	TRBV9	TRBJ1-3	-	CASSVAAIDTIYF	TGTGCCAGCAGCGTAGCTGCCATAGACACCATATATTTT
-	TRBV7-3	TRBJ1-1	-	CASSPGDNTEAFF	TGTGCCAGCAGCCCAGGGGACAACACTGAAGCTTTCTTT
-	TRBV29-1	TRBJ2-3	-	CSAGTGEGTDTQYF	TGCAGCGCTGGGACGGGAGAGGGCACAGATACGCAGTATTTT
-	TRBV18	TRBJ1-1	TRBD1	CASSQDRESTEAFF	TGTGCCAGCTCACAAGACAGGGAGAGCACTGAAGCTTTCTTT
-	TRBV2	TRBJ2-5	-	CASGPGETQYF	TGTGCCAGCGGCCCGGGAGAGACCCAGTACTTC
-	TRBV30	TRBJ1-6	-	CASNLNYNSPLHF	TGTGCCTCGAACCTAAATTATAATTCACCCCTCCACTTT
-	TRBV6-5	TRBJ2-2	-	CASSPGGRGGELFF	TGTGCCAGCAGCCCCGGGGGGCGCGGCGGGGAGCTGTTTTTT
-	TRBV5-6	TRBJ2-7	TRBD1	CASSFISNRGGLYEQYF	TGTGCCAGCAGCTTCATTTCAAACAGGGGTGGGCTCTACGAGCAGTACTTC
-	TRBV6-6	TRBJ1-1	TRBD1	CASSPTGGGTEAFF	TGTGCCAGCAGTCCGACAGGGGGCGGCACTGAAGCTTTCTTT
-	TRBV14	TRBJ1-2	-	CASSQEFRGYRGYTF	TGTGCCAGCAGCCAAGAGTTTCGGGGATATAGGGGCTACACCTTC
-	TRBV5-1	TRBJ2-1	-	CASSFLGRQVQFF	TGCGCCAGCAGCTTCCTTGGGAGGCAGGTGCAGTTCTTC
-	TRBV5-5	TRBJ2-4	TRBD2	CASSLLAGESIAKNIQYF	TGTGCCAGCAGCTTGCTAGCGGGAGAATCCATAGCCAAAAACATTCAGTACTTC
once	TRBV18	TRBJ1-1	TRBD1	CASSQTTGGEAFF	TGTGCCAGCTCTCAAACCACAGGGGGGGAAGCTTTCTTT
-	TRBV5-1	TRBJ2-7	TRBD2	CASSLGLAGNYEQYF	TGCGCCAGCAGCTTGGGGCTAGCGGGGAACTACGAGCAGTACTTC
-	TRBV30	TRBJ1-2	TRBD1	CAWSHRGLYGYTF	TGTGCCTGGAGCCACAGGGGGCTCTATGGCTACACCTTC
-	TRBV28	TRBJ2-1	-	CTVLAEGNEQFF	TGTACTGTGCTCGCGGAGGGCAATGAGCAGTTCTTC
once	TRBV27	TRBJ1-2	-	CASSANLGQTSRPSYGYTF	TGTGCCAGCAGTGCGAACCTGGGGCAGACCTCTCGGCCCTCCTATGGCTACACCTTC
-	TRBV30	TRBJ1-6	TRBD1	CAWSLGTGHAPLHF	TGTGCCTGGAGTCTTGGGACAGGCCACGCACCCCTCCACTTT
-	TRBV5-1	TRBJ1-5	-	CASSPGERRGQPQHF	TGCGCCAGCAGTCCAGGGGAACGCCGTGGTCAGCCCCAGCATTTT
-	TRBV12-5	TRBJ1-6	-	CASGPGLASSYNSPLHF	TGTGCTAGTGGTCCCGGACTGGCCAGCTCCTATAATTCACCCCTCCACTTT
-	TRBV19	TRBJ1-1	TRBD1	CASSARTGGVESAEAFF	TGTGCCAGTAGTGCAAGGACAGGGGGCGTCGAGTCGGCTGAAGCTTTCTTT
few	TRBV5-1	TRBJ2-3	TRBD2	CASSSGLAGYDTQYF	TGCGCCAGCAGCTCTGGACTAGCGGGATATGATACGCAGTATTTT
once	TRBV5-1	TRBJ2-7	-	CASSLAQGSGAYEQYF	TGCGCCAGCAGCTTGGCCCAGGGCTCTGGAGCCTACGAGCAGTACTTC
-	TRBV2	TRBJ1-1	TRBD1	CASTWDRAGEAFF	TGTGCCAGCACCTGGGACAGGGCTGGTGAAGCTTTCTTT
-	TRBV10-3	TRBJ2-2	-	CAISADSLANTGELFF	TGTGCCATCAGTGCAGACAGTCTCGCGAACACCGGGGAGCTGTTTTTT
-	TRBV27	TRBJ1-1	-	CASKRGNTEAFF	TGTGCCAGCAAAAGGGGAAACACTGAAGCTTTCTTT
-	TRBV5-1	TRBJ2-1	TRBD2	CASSSVAGGPNEQFF	TGCGCCAGCAGCTCGGTAGCGGGAGGGCCTAACGAGCAGTTCTTC